This T cell receptor (beta chain) derives from a study of T cells expressing NK-cell markers. On the study more broadly: Sorted CD3+CD56-NKG2C+, CD3+CD56+NKG2C+ and CD3+CD56+NKG2C- T cells supplied the TCR beta repertoires. Seven sequenced donors out of eight were HCMV-seropositive, one seronegative.

Study observations and caveats: In roughly six donors, dominant CD3+CD56+NKG2C+ clonotypes ranked among the top 10 CD8+ clonotypes.

Remarks on this clonotype: Its antigen is unidentified.

In germline, CDR1 is LGHNA, CDR2 YSLEER. The CDR3 has 18 residues. TCR beta cDNA was made by 5'RACE template switching with UMIs. From its re-call of the 5' RACE reads, TCRdb lists each CDR3 protein once, without DNA. The sample holds about 540,000 distinct CDR3 sequences. This TCR was recovered from a man between 18 and 35 years old in good health. Material: blood T cells: a sorted CD56 or NKG2C T cell subset, CD4+ or CD8+ T cells, or bulk PBMC T cells (not recorded which). The V call is TRBV4-3, the J call TRBJ2-1; TCRdb names TRBD2, which stays unverified in the absence of DNA. CDR3 residues: CASSQSRTSGSVYNEQFF.